Below are 8 T cell receptor beta chains sequenced from a single sample in a study of blood T cells in healthy people across ages. A J-beta primer mix and a sample-barcoded 5' primer were used in a second PCR of roughly 6 to 12 cycles. Using its own MiXCR run on the 5' RACE reads, TCRdb lists one record per CDR3 protein. The table records around 900,000 distinct CDR3 sequences, roughly half of them present only once. Sequencing used blood. The source is a woman aged 60-75 years in good health.

This sequence joins TRBV12-3 or TRBV12-4 and TRBJ2-6, with 8 bases that match TRBD2. The V gene end was trimmed by 4 bases and the J gene end by 0 bases; junction bases not matched to a gene: 8. The CDR3 has 18 amino acids. CDR3 in amino acids: CASSSRLALSSGANVLTF. As DNA, the CDR3 is TGTGCCAGCAGTTCTCGACTAGCGTTAAGCTCTGGGGCCAACGTCCTGACTTTC.

The J gene is TRBJ2-1, the V gene TRBV3-1; no clear D gene. The CDR3 length is 14 residues. Trimming shortened V by 5 bases and J by 0 bases, and 8 bases separated the two germline ends. Germline loops: CDR1 LGHDT, CDR2 YNNKEL (reference sequence). CDR3 sequence (DNA): TGTGCCAGCAGCGAAGGGTACTCCTACAATGAGCAGTTCTTC. This encodes CASSEGYSYNEQFF.

The rearrangement joins TRBV3-1 to TRBJ1-4, with 7 bases matching TRBD1. Germline lookup yields CDR1 LGHDT and CDR2 YNNKEL (reference sequence). J lost 8 bases, V lost 1 base, and 4 bases had no gene match. There are 14 residues in the CDR3. For the CDR3, the DNA is TGTGCCAGCAGCCAAGTCACAGGGGTGGAAAAACTGTTTTTT. It encodes CASSQVTGVEKLFF. Looking up the rest from reference TRBV3-1 and TRBJ1-4 gives the full variable domain: DTAVSQTPKYLVTQMGNDKSIKCEQNLGHDTMYWYKQDSKKFLKIMFSYNNKELIINETVPNRFSPKSPDKAHLNLHINSLELGDSAVYFCASSQVTGVEKLFFGSGTQLSVL.

Only a few counts were recorded for this clonotype. The genes are TRBV20-1 and TRBJ2-1; D might be TRBD2 (6 bases). The germline V gene has CDR1 DFQATT and CDR2 SNEGSKA (reference sequence). V was trimmed by 7 bases and J by 9 bases, leaving 19 bases between them. The CDR3 length is 13 residues. The CDR3: CSVGGASRREQFF. The CDR3 region has the DNA TGCAGTGTTGGAGGGGCCTCGAGGCGTGAGCAGTTCTTC.

The chain recombines TRBV28 with TRBJ2-7, with D maybe TRBD2 (6 bases). CDR1 MDHEN and CDR2 SYDVKM come from the germline V gene. There are 15 residues in the CDR3. Trimming removed 8 bases from V and 7 bases from J, with 24 bases in between. This CDR3 reads CASLSWKASAGEQYF. As DNA, the CDR3 is TGTGCCAGCCTGAGTTGGAAGGCTAGCGCGGGGGAGCAGTACTTC. The whole variable domain, filled in from reference TRBV28 and TRBJ2-7, reads DVKVTQSSRYLVKRTGEKVFLECVQDMDHENMFWYRQDPGLGLRLIYFSYDVKMKEKGDIPEGYSVSREKKERFSLILESASTNQTSMYLCASLSWKASAGEQYFGPGTRLTVT.

About this clonotype: At one boundary the junction diverges from the germline segment, which might be a read error. The chain carries TRBV4-1 and TRBJ2-7; D unresolved. The germline V gene has CDR1 MGHRA and CDR2 YSYEKL. This CDR3 spans 12 amino acids. CDR3 in amino acids: CTSSQDSYEQYF. CDR3 coding DNA: TGCACCAGCAGCCAAGATTCATACGAGCAGTACTTC.

V gene TRBV7-9 combines with J gene TRBJ2-5; the match to TRBD2 covers 8 bases. Trimming took 5 bases from V and 11 from J; bases not matched to a gene: 22. The CDR3 is made up of 17 amino acids. Germline CDR1 SEHNR, CDR2 FQNEAQ (reference sequence). The CDR3 DNA reads TGTGCCAGCAGCCCTAAGGGTTACGGGAGGGCCGTATATGAGCAGTACTTC. Protein: CASSPKGYGRAVYEQYF.

This clonotype has just a few counts. The J gene is TRBJ1-2, the V gene TRBV13; 8 positions match TRBD1. With V trimmed by 5 bases and J by 4 bases, 9 bases remained unmatched. This CDR3 is 15 amino acids long. CDR1 is PRHDT and CDR2 is FYEKMQ in the germline V gene (reference sequence). The CDR3 reads CASSGGDRRVYGYTF. CDR3 DNA: TGTGCCAGCAGCGGAGGGGACAGGAGGGTCTATGGCTACACCTTC.